The rows below give T cell receptor beta chains drawn from one sample of a study of cytomegalovirus exposure and HLA in healthy donors. TCRdb's copy holds only in-frame clones and misses some; the assay was immunoSEQ multiplex PCR. The repertoire includes around 150,000 clones, roughly 9% of them detected once, and roughly 7% sits in the top ten. Sequencing was done on a sample of PBMCs. The receptors were sampled from a woman between 35 and 50 years old in good health and CMV-seropositive. CDR3s include the opening cysteine and the closing phenylalanine or tryptophan. Each record gives: J gene, V gene, D gene, clone size, CDR3 protein, CDR3 DNA. A D gene is named only where the DNA matches it firmly. Clone size is shown for a subset of rows, as once, few, many or a class of expanded clone.

J: TRBJ2-2
V: TRBV5-4
D: TRBD1
size: few
CDR3: CASRRGTGAGTGELFF
DNA: TGTGCCAGCAGGCGAGGGACAGGGGCAGGGACCGGGGAGCTGTTTTTT

J: TRBJ1-4
V: TRBV4-2
D: .
size: .
CDR3: CASSQDGATDEKLFF
DNA: TGTGCCAGCAGCCAAGATGGGGCAACGGATGAAAAACTGTTTTTT

J: TRBJ1-6
V: TRBV7-3
D: .
size: .
CDR3: CASSLAGAYNSPLHF
DNA: TGTGCCAGCAGCTTGGCGGGAGCCTATAATTCACCCCTCCACTTT

J: TRBJ2-2
V: TRBV18
D: .
size: few
CDR3: CASSPQAGPNTGELFF
DNA: TGTGCCAGCTCACCACAGGCGGGACCGAACACCGGGGAGCTGTTTTTT

J: TRBJ1-1
V: TRBV7-9
D: .
size: .
CDR3: CASSLASADLGEAFF
DNA: TGTGCCAGCAGCTTAGCCTCCGCAGACCTCGGGGAAGCTTTCTTT

J: TRBJ2-3
V: TRBV4-3
D: TRBD2
size: .
CDR3: CASSQDRGLAGGTDTQYF
DNA: TGCGCCAGCAGCCAAGATAGGGGACTAGCGGGGGGGACAGATACGCAGTATTTT

J: TRBJ1-4
V: TRBV5-1
D: .
size: few
CDR3: CASSLFSTNEKLFF
DNA: TGCGCCAGCAGCTTGTTCAGTACCAATGAAAAACTGTTTTTT

J: TRBJ1-4
V: TRBV19
D: .
size: few
CDR3: CASSMSRGEKLFF
DNA: TGTGCCAGTAGTATGAGTCGGGGAGAAAAACTGTTTTTT

J: TRBJ1-6
V: TRBV2
D: .
size: .
CDR3: CASSDRRGSYNSPLHF
DNA: TGTGCCAGCAGTGATAGAAGGGGCTCCTATAATTCACCCCTCCACTTT

J: TRBJ1-2
V: TRBV6-1
D: .
size: .
CDR3: CASSEARGGGAPGYTF
DNA: TGTGCCAGCAGTGAAGCAAGGGGCGGGGGGGCGCCAGGCTACACCTTC

J: TRBJ2-3
V: TRBV29-1
D: TRBD1
size: .
CDR3: CSVGQGADTQYF
DNA: TGCAGCGTCGGACAGGGTGCAGATACGCAGTATTTT

J: TRBJ1-1
V: TRBV2
D: .
size: few
CDR3: CASSDDRTNTEAFF
DNA: TGTGCCAGCAGTGACGACAGAACCAACACTGAAGCTTTCTTT

J: TRBJ1-1
V: TRBV7-2
D: .
size: .
CDR3: CASSLLPGNTEAFF
DNA: TGTGCCAGCAGCTTACTTCCGGGGAACACTGAAGCTTTCTTT

J: TRBJ1-3
V: TRBV5-1
D: TRBD1
size: .
CDR3: CASSRGQGAFGNTIYF
DNA: TGCGCCAGCAGTAGGGGACAGGGGGCGTTTGGAAACACCATATATTTT

J: TRBJ2-7
V: TRBV5-1
D: .
size: once
CDR3: CASSAEQGISEQYF
DNA: TGCGCCAGCAGCGCAGAACAGGGAATCAGCGAGCAGTACTTC

J: TRBJ2-1
V: TRBV6-5
D: .
size: many
CDR3: CASRLQGPGEQFF
DNA: TGTGCCAGCAGATTACAGGGTCCGGGCGAGCAGTTCTTC

J: TRBJ1-6
V: TRBV2
D: .
size: .
CDR3: CASRAGTRDSPLHF
DNA: TGTGCCAGCAGAGCCGGGACACGAGATTCACCCCTCCACTTT

J: TRBJ2-1
V: TRBV7-9
D: .
size: .
CDR3: CASSLAQGSYNEQFF
DNA: TGTGCCAGCAGCTTAGCACAGGGATCCTACAATGAGCAGTTCTTC

J: TRBJ2-1
V: TRBV7-9
D: .
size: .
CDR3: CASFTRGGINRGEQFF
DNA: TGTGCCAGCTTTACCAGAGGGGGTATAAATCGGGGTGAGCAGTTCTTC

J: TRBJ2-7
V: TRBV2
D: TRBD2
size: few
CDR3: CASRPGLAVSYEQYF
DNA: TGTGCCAGCAGACCTGGACTAGCGGTGTCCTACGAGCAGTACTTC

J: TRBJ1-1
V: TRBV5-1
D: .
size: .
CDR3: CASSLAVTTNTEAFF
DNA: TGCGCCAGCAGCTTGGCCGTGACTACGAACACTGAAGCTTTCTTT

J: TRBJ2-2
V: TRBV2
D: TRBD2
size: few
CDR3: CASGRLAGGSGELFF
DNA: TGTGCCAGCGGAAGACTAGCGGGAGGATCCGGGGAGCTGTTTTTT

J: TRBJ1-2
V: TRBV19
D: .
size: .
CDR3: CASKPIGLAYGYTF
DNA: TGTGCCAGTAAACCGATTGGACTCGCCTATGGCTACACCTTC

J: TRBJ2-2
V: TRBV7-2
D: TRBD2
size: few
CDR3: CASSLGTSGVVGELFF
DNA: TGTGCCAGCAGCCTAGGAACTAGCGGGGTTGTCGGGGAGCTGTTTTTT

J: TRBJ2-5
V: TRBV11-3
D: .
size: .
CDR3: CASTDRGYPETQYF
DNA: TGTGCCAGCACCGATAGGGGCTACCCAGAGACCCAGTACTTC